These 21 T cell receptor beta chains were all obtained from the same sample, sequenced in a study of OX40 agonist ivuxolimab in advanced cancers. TCRdb's table, derived via immunoSEQ multiplex PCR, lists solely in-frame clones and lacks some. The sample yields tens of thousands of clones, approximately 86% seen once. The sample here was CD4+ or CD8+ T cells sorted from blood, taken in a trial of the OX40 agonist ivuxolimab. These receptors were collected from an adult with an advanced solid tumor such as melanoma, head and neck, liver or kidney cancer.

The chain employs TRBV19 and TRBJ2-3, with 9 bases lining up with TRBD1. J was trimmed by 10 bases and V by 5 bases; bases with no gene match: 4. The V gene's germline CDR1 is LNHDA and CDR2 SQIVND (reference sequence). The CDR3 sequence is 12 residues long. CDR3 loop: CASSSGDRAQYF. The CDR3 nucleotides read TGTGCCAGTAGTTCAGGGGACAGGGCGCAGTATTTT.

The V call is TRBV19, the J call TRBJ1-6; D possibly corresponds to TRBD1 (5 bases). Germline CDR1 and CDR2: LNHDA and SQIVND (reference sequence). Trimming pared 1 base from V and 8 bases from J, leaving 18 bases between. The CDR3 totals 17 residues. The chain's CDR3 is CASSIGGAGYSDSPLHF. The CDR3, as DNA: TGTGCCAGTAGTATAGGCGGGGCAGGGTACTCCGATTCACCCCTCCACTTT.

This clone turned up a few times. V gene TRBV6-8 combines with J gene TRBJ2-7, with D possibly being TRBD1 (6 bases). CDR3 length equals 16 residues. The germline V gene has CDR1 MNHGY and CDR2 SAAAGT. Trimming pared 6 bases from V and 4 bases from J, leaving 22 bases between. The CDR3 here is CASSPLWTDQLYEQYF. DNA of the CDR3: TGTGCCAGCAGCCCTCTTTGGACAGACCAACTATACGAGCAGTACTTC.

The table lists this clone with a few counts. The chain employs TRBV9 and TRBJ2-7, with D hard to call. Per germline, CDR1 SGDLS and CDR2 YYNGEE. V was cut by 0 bases and J by 6 bases, with 10 bases left in between. The CDR3 spans 13 residues. The CDR3 spells CASSVAGGFEQYF. The CDR3 DNA follows: TGTGCCAGCAGCGTAGCAGGTGGGTTCGAGCAGTACTTC. Complete variable domain (other parts from reference TRBV9 and TRBJ2-7): DSGVTQTPKHLITATGQRVTLRCSPRSGDLSVYWYQQSLDQGLQFLIQYYNGEERAKGNILERFSAQQFPDLHSELNLSSLELGDSALYFCASSVAGGFEQYFGPGTRLTVT.

The rearrangement links TRBV18 to TRBJ2-3, with no clear D. The CDR3 sequence is 13 residues long. Trimming shortened V by 2 bases and J by 6 bases, and 9 bases separated the two germline ends. Germline loops: CDR1 KGHSH, CDR2 LQKENI. The CDR3 is CASSPNLWDTQYF. The CDR3 DNA is TGTGCCAGCTCACCAAATCTTTGGGATACGCAGTATTTT. The entire variable domain, with the rest obtained from reference TRBV18 and TRBJ2-3, is as follows: NAGVMQNPRHLVRRRGQEARLRCSPMKGHSHVYWYRQLPEEGLKFMVYLQKENIIDESGMPKERFSAEFPKEGPSILRIQQVVRGDSAAYFCASSPNLWDTQYFGPGTRLTVL.

V usage is TRBV7-2 and J usage is TRBJ1-5; 11 nucleotides agree with TRBD1. Per germline, CDR1 SGHTA and CDR2 FQGNSA. The CDR3 runs to 15 residues. The V segment lost 7 bases and the J segment 6 bases; nucleotides outside the gene matches: 8. DNA for the CDR3: TGTGCCAGCACTGGACAGGGGGCGAATCTTCAGCCCCAGCATTTT. Its translation is CASTGQGANLQPQHF.

The chain carries TRBV6-1 and TRBJ2-2; TRBD1 aligns across 8 bases. CDR3 length: 15 residues. Unmatched junction bases numbered 3, after V lost 2 bases and J lost 4 bases. Germline assignment: CDR1 MNHNS and CDR2 SASEGT. The CDR3 protein is CASSEQTGVTGELFF. The CDR3, as DNA: TGTGCCAGCAGTGAACAGACAGGGGTCACCGGGGAGCTGTTTTTT.

This clone has a single count. Written as DNA, the CDR3 is TGCGCCAGCAGCGGCAGGACGAACACCGGGGAGCTGTTTTTT. Translation: CASSGRTNTGELFF. The chain employs TRBV5-1 and TRBJ2-2; no firm D call. With 4 bases removed from V and 0 bases from J, the gap between germline ends came to 7 bases. The V gene's germline CDR1 is SGHRS and CDR2 YFSETQ. This CDR3 region has 14 residues.

This chain joins TRBV4-3 and TRBJ2-3; D is ambiguous. Looked up from germline, CDR1 is LGHNA and CDR2 is YSLEER. This CDR3 region has 14 residues. The germline V and J ends were trimmed by 1 base and 2 bases, with 7 bases remaining between them. The DNA for the CDR3 is TGCGCCAGCAGCCAAGTAACAGTCACAGATACGCAGTATTTT. Translation gives CASSQVTVTDTQYF.

V gene TRBV27 combines with J gene TRBJ2-1, with a possible D match to TRBD1 (7 bases). Trimming removed 6 bases at V and 1 base at J, with 13 bases between. There are 15 residues in the CDR3. The germline V gene encodes CDR1 MNHEY and CDR2 SMNVEV (reference sequence). In DNA, the CDR3 is TGTGCCAGCAGACCACAGGGGAGGTCCTACAATGAGCAGTTCTTC. This codes for CASRPQGRSYNEQFF.

The chain has TRBV7-2 and TRBJ2-4; perhaps TRBD2 as D (5 bases). The ends were cut back, 5 bases at V and 9 bases at J, with 17 bases in the middle. CDR1 and CDR2 (germline): SGHTA, FQGNSA. This CDR3 region has 14 residues. CDR3 sequence reads: CASSRESRATIQYF. CDR3 sequence (DNA): TGTGCCAGCAGCCGGGAATCACGGGCGACCATTCAGTACTTC. Filled out from reference TRBV7-2 and TRBJ2-4, the complete variable domain reads GAGVSQSPSNKVTEKGKDVELRCDPISGHTALYWYRQSLGQGLEFLIYFQGNSAPDKSGLPSDRFSAERTGGSVSTLTIQRTQQEDSAVYLCASSRESRATIQYFGAGTRLSVL.

The rearrangement links TRBV5-6 to TRBJ1-2; possibly TRBD1 for D (5 bases). The ends were cut back, 4 bases at V and 4 bases at J, with 14 bases in the middle. Germline loops: CDR1 SGHDT, CDR2 YYEEEE. The CDR3 runs to 14 residues. CDR3 nucleotides: TGTGCCAGCAGCCTGGGACCGGAGGGCTATGGCTACACCTTC. Translating it yields CASSLGPEGYGYTF.

This clone was recorded a few times. The chain carries TRBV10-3 and TRBJ2-7, with D maybe TRBD2 (6 bases). This CDR3 is 12 amino acids long. V shed 3 bases and J shed 4 bases, with 7 bases lying between them. The germline CDR1 and CDR2 sequences are ENHRY and SYGVKD. CDR3 DNA: TGTGCCATCAGTGATGGGGGGTACGAGCAGTACTTC. Its translation is CAISDGGYEQYF.

The table lists this clone with a count of one. This chain's CDR3 is CASSPDRGVGEQYF. The DNA of the CDR3 is TGTGCCAGCAGCCCAGACAGGGGAGTAGGCGAGCAGTACTTC. This rearrangement joins TRBV7-6 to TRBJ2-7, with 8 bases identical to TRBD1. Germline-derived CDR1 and CDR2 are SGHVS and FNYEAQ. The CDR3 covers 14 residues. With 5 bases clipped from V and 6 bases from J, the junction kept 9 bases outside the gene matches. Filled out from reference TRBV7-6 and TRBJ2-7, the complete variable domain reads GAGVSQSPRYKVTKRGQDVALRCDPISGHVSLYWYRQALGQGPEFLTYFNYEAQQDKSGLPNDRFSAERPEGSISTLTIQRTEQRDSAMYRCASSPDRGVGEQYFGPGTRLTVT.

The rearrangement links TRBV30 to TRBJ2-3; 9 positions agree with TRBD1. The CDR3 has 14 residues. Per germline, CDR1 GTSNPN and CDR2 SVGIG (reference sequence). V trimming: 3 bases; J trimming: 4 bases; junction bases outside the gene matches: 5. CDR3 loop: CAWRVGTGSDTQYF. CDR3 DNA: TGTGCCTGGAGAGTTGGGACAGGGTCAGATACGCAGTATTTT.

On this clone itself: This same CDR3 is encoded by further DNA sequences in the sample. This chain links TRBV11-2 with TRBJ1-1, with D uncertain. Germline V gene sequence: CDR1 SGHAT, CDR2 FQNNGV. V was trimmed by 2 bases and J by 1 base, leaving 5 bases between them. The CDR3 length is 13 residues. CDR3 nucleotide sequence: TGTGCCAGCAGCTTACAGGAGAACACTGAAGCTTTCTTT. It encodes CASSLQENTEAFF.

The chain links TRBV6-1 to TRBJ2-1; possibly TRBD2 for D (5 bases). The CDR3 is 14 amino acids. V gave up 0 bases and J gave up 15 bases, with 18 bases separating them. Germline CDR1 MNHNS, CDR2 SASEGT. The CDR3 region has the DNA TGTGCCAGCAGTGAAGCTCAAGTCCGTGGACTGCGGTTCTTC. Translated, it gives CASSEAQVRGLRFF.

The CDR3, as DNA: TGTGCCAGCAGCTTTGACCGGGGTGGGGGGCAGTACTTC. Translation: CASSFDRGGGQYF. The chain is built from TRBV27 and TRBJ2-5; TRBD2 is a possible D gene (6 bases). Trimming pared 6 bases from V and 11 bases from J, leaving 19 bases between. Germline loops: CDR1 MNHEY, CDR2 SMNVEV (reference sequence). This CDR3 has 13 amino acids.

V gene TRBV28 combines with J gene TRBJ1-2; TRBD1 aligns across 8 bases. Germline lookup yields CDR1 MDHEN and CDR2 SYDVKM. V lost 6 bases to trimming and J lost 4 bases; unmatched junction nucleotides: 10. This CDR3 comprises 15 residues. CDR3 nucleotides: TGTGCCAGCAGGACAATCGGACAGGGCCCCTATGGCTACACCTTC. Protein product: CASRTIGQGPYGYTF.

This sequence joins TRBV9 and TRBJ1-6; D unresolved. Germline values: CDR1 SGDLS, CDR2 YYNGEE. V was cut by 4 bases and J by 8 bases, with 7 bases left in between. The CDR3 spans 12 residues. CDR3 in DNA: TGTGCCAGCAGCACCCTGTATTCACCCCTCCACTTT. Translation: CASSTLYSPLHF.

J is TRBJ2-5 and V is TRBV19; 7 bases are shared with TRBD2. The CDR3 consists of 15 residues. Looked up from germline, CDR1 is LNHDA and CDR2 is SQIVND (reference sequence). Trimming at V came to 6 bases and at J to 4 bases, leaving 11 bases not matched to a gene. The CDR3: CASRLGGDWVETQYF. CDR3 sequence (DNA): TGTGCCAGTAGGCTGGGAGGGGATTGGGTAGAGACCCAGTACTTC.